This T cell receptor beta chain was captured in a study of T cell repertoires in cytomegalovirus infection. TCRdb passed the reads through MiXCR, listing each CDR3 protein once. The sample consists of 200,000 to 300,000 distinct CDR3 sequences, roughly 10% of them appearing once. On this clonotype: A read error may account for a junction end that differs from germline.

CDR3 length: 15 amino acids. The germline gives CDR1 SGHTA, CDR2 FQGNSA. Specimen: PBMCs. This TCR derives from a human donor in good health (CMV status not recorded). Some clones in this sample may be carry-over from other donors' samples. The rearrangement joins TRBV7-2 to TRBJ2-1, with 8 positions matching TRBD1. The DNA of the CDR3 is TGTGCCAGCAGCTTTGACAGGGGTCCTTACAATGGGCAGTTCTTC. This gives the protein CASSFDRGPYNGQFF.